A selection of T cell receptor beta chains follows, all from one sample in a study of T cell changes during pregnancy in multiple sclerosis. The repertoire was sequenced with immunoSEQ multiplex PCR; TCRdb's copy has only in-frame clones and lacks some. The sample has about 47,000 clones; approximately 92% are singletons. The input for sequencing was peripheral blood, taken in the third trimester of pregnancy. These receptors all come from a female donor with multiple sclerosis, enrolled in a pregnancy study. The CDR3 runs from the conserved cysteine through the conserved F or W. A D gene is named only where the DNA matches it firmly. The size of a clone is reported for some rows only, either as once, few or many, or as a class for expanded clones.

-	TRBJ2-5	TRBV28	-	TGTGCCAGCAGTTTATCCCACAGTAACCAAGAGACCCAGTACTTC	CASSLSHSNQETQYF
once	TRBJ2-7	TRBV5-4	-	TGTGCCAGCAGCTTGGAAGCAAGCTCCTACGAGCAGTACTTC	CASSLEASSYEQYF
-	TRBJ2-7	TRBV27	TRBD2	TGTGCCAGCAGTTTAAGTCTAGCGGAAAACTACGAGCAGTACTTC	CASSLSLAENYEQYF
-	TRBJ2-3	TRBV7-8	-	TGTGCCAGCAGCCCCCGACAGTATTCCACAGATACGCAGTATTTT	CASSPRQYSTDTQYF
-	TRBJ2-7	TRBV30	TRBD1	TGTGCCTGGAGTTACCGGGACAGGGCCACCTACGAGCAGTACTTC	CAWSYRDRATYEQYF
-	TRBJ1-2	TRBV27	-	TGTGCCAGCAGTCCCATAACCGAGCGAGGATTATATGGCTACACCTTC	CASSPITERGLYGYTF
-	TRBJ1-1	TRBV9	TRBD1	TGTGCCAGCAGCGTAGCAGGGGGCGACACTGAAGCTTTCTTT	CASSVAGGDTEAFF
-	TRBJ2-7	TRBV21-1	-	TGTGCCAGCAGCACGAAATGGGGACCGGGACAGGGTGGGACCTACGAGCAGTACTTC	CASSTKWGPGQGGTYEQYF
-	TRBJ2-1	TRBV7-9	-	TGTGCCAGCAGCCCAACGTCTGGGGAGATCGATGAGCAGTTCTTC	CASSPTSGEIDEQFF
-	TRBJ1-1	TRBV13	TRBD1	TGTGCCAGCAGGCGACAGGGGGTCAATGAAGCTTTCTTT	CASRRQGVNEAFF
once	TRBJ2-3	TRBV7-3	TRBD2	TGTGCCAGCAGCTTAAAAGGACTAGCGGTCACAGATACGCAGTATTTT	CASSLKGLAVTDTQYF
once	TRBJ2-7	TRBV27	TRBD1	TGTGCCAGCAGCTCCCTTGGGACAGGGAACTACGAGCAGTACTTC	CASSSLGTGNYEQYF
-	TRBJ2-1	TRBV5-5	TRBD2	TGTGCCAGCAACAAATTAGCGGGAGGGCTAGGAGGGGAGCAGTTCTTC	CASNKLAGGLGGEQFF
-	TRBJ1-4	TRBV19	TRBD1	TGTGCCAGTAGTCTCACTGGACAGGTACTTAATGAAAAACTGTTTTTT	CASSLTGQVLNEKLFF
-	TRBJ2-7	TRBV7-8	TRBD1	TGTGCCAGCAGCTCGGAGACAGGGCAGGACGAGCAGTACTTC	CASSSETGQDEQYF
-	TRBJ2-7	TRBV6-1	TRBD1	TGTGCCAGCAGTGAACCCGGACAGGGTGCCCACGAGCAGTACTTC	CASSEPGQGAHEQYF
-	TRBJ2-3	TRBV9	TRBD2	TGTGCCAGCAGCTCACTAGCGGGAGAGGCAGATACGCAGTATTTT	CASSSLAGEADTQYF
-	TRBJ2-5	TRBV13	-	TGTGCCAGCAGCTGGGAGGCCCAGGAGACCCAGTACTTC	CASSWEAQETQYF
-	TRBJ2-1	TRBV7-2	TRBD2	TGTGCCAGCAGCACCGCTAGCGGGTCAACCTACAATGAGCAGTTCTTC	CASSTASGSTYNEQFF
-	TRBJ2-5	TRBV7-9	-	TGTGCCAGCAGCTCCCTTTCAGAGACCCAGTACTTC	CASSSLSETQYF
-	TRBJ1-6	TRBV6-1	TRBD1	TGTGCCAGCAGTCCGGGACAGGGTGATTCACCCCTCCACTTT	CASSPGQGDSPLHF
-	TRBJ2-2	TRBV29-1	-	TGCAGCGCCAGACAGGTCATTAACACCGGGGAGCTGTTTTTT	CSARQVINTGELFF
once	TRBJ2-7	TRBV11-2	-	TGTGCCAGCAGCCTCACAGGGCGGTCCGAGCAGTACTTC	CASSLTGRSEQYF
-	TRBJ2-5	TRBV27	TRBD2	TGTGCCAGCAGATCTTCCCTAGCGGGGCGAGAAGAGACCCAGTACTTC	CASRSSLAGREETQYF
-	TRBJ1-3	TRBV6-5	-	TGTGCCAGCAGTTGGGGGGATGGTCCTGGAAACACCATATATTTT	CASSWGDGPGNTIYF
-	TRBJ2-5	TRBV5-5	-	TGTGCCAGCAGCGACGGACTTAGGGAGACCCAGTACTTC	CASSDGLRETQYF
-	TRBJ1-1	TRBV28	-	TGTGCCAGCAGCCGACTGACCACTGAAGCTTTCTTT	CASSRLTTEAFF
-	TRBJ2-3	TRBV10-3	TRBD2	TGTGCCACCCAGGGACTAGCGGGAGCTAGCACAGATACGCAGTATTTT	CATQGLAGASTDTQYF
-	TRBJ2-7	TRBV5-3	-	TGTGCCAGAAGCTGCCGCACGGGGTTCCCCTACGAGCAGTACTTC	CARSCRTGFPYEQYF
-	TRBJ1-1	TRBV6-1	-	TGTGCCGGTGGAGTAGCAATGAACACTGAAGCTTTCTTT	CAGGVAMNTEAFF
-	TRBJ1-3	TRBV7-9	-	TGTGCCAGCAGCGCGTCGGGAGTAGAGTCTGGAAACACCATATATTTT	CASSASGVESGNTIYF
-	TRBJ2-7	TRBV18	-	TGTGCCAGCTCACCATCGGGTCACGAGCAGTACTTC	CASSPSGHEQYF
-	TRBJ2-7	TRBV7-9	-	TGTGCCAGCAGCCGAACGGAGCCCTACGAGCAGTACTTC	CASSRTEPYEQYF
-	TRBJ1-1	TRBV30	-	TGTGCCTGGTTTCGGACTGAAGCTTTCTTT	CAWFRTEAFF
-	TRBJ2-7	TRBV18	-	TGTGCCAGCTCACCACTTTCCGGGATGAGCTCCTACGAGCAGTACTTC	CASSPLSGMSSYEQYF
-	TRBJ1-1	TRBV5-1	TRBD1	TGCGCCAGCAGCTCGGGACAGCCTGGGACTGAAGCTTTCTTT	CASSSGQPGTEAFF
-	TRBJ2-1	TRBV2	TRBD2	TGTGCCAGCACGGAGCTAGCGGTATACAATGAGCAGTTCTTC	CASTELAVYNEQFF
-	TRBJ2-7	TRBV18	TRBD2	TGTGCCAGCTCACCGGGACTAGCAGACGAGCAGTACTTC	CASSPGLADEQYF
-	TRBJ2-5	TRBV11-2	-	TGTGCCAGCAGCCACGGCGGGGCAGCGGGTCGACAAGAGACCCAGTACTTC	CASSHGGAAGRQETQYF
-	TRBJ2-5	TRBV5-4	-	TGTGCCAGCAGCTCAAAACTAGCTAGGCAAGAGACCCAGTACTTC	CASSSKLARQETQYF
-	TRBJ2-1	TRBV5-4	-	TGTGCCAGTCAGGACAGAACCTACAATGAGCAGTTCTTC	CASQDRTYNEQFF
-	TRBJ2-1	TRBV25-1	-	TGTGCCAGCAGTGACTTTGTAGAGCAGTTCTTC	CASSDFVEQFF
-	TRBJ2-3	TRBV6-4	TRBD2	TGTGCCAGCAGTCTGACTAGCGGGGGCCCAGATACGCAGTATTTT	CASSLTSGGPDTQYF
-	TRBJ1-3	TRBV7-6	-	TGTGCCAGCAGCTTAAGAGCTGAATCTGGAAACACCATATATTTT	CASSLRAESGNTIYF
-	TRBJ2-7	TRBV28	TRBD2	TGTGCCAGCACGGCGGGAGTGGGCGAGCAGTACTTC	CASTAGVGEQYF
-	TRBJ1-2	TRBV15	-	TGTGCCACCAGCAGAGACGGGGATTGGAACTATGGCTACACCTTC	CATSRDGDWNYGYTF
-	TRBJ2-1	TRBV4-1	-	TGCGCCAGCAGCCAAGAGGGGTCTCGCGGGCTTGCCTACAATGAGCAGTTCTTC	CASSQEGSRGLAYNEQFF
-	TRBJ1-1	TRBV20-1	-	TGCAGTGCTAGTGGAGAGGAAGCTTTCTTT	CSASGEEAFF
-	TRBJ2-7	TRBV6-1	TRBD1	TGTGCCAGCAGCAGACAGGGAAGTTCCTACGAGCAGTACTTC	CASSRQGSSYEQYF
-	TRBJ2-7	TRBV4-2	-	TGTGCCAGCAGCCAAGGGGAGGCTGACGGACTCCACGAGCAGTACTTC	CASSQGEADGLHEQYF
-	TRBJ2-1	TRBV6-4	TRBD1	TGTGCCAGCAGTGAGGCGGCAGGGGGCTACAATGAGCAGTTCTTC	CASSEAAGGYNEQFF
-	TRBJ1-2	TRBV9	-	TGTGCCAGCAGCGTAGTAGCGGGACACCTTAACTATGGCTACACCTTC	CASSVVAGHLNYGYTF
-	TRBJ2-3	TRBV18	TRBD2	TGTGCCAGCTCGCCTCTAGCGGGAGGGCCTACGGCAGATACGCAGTATTTT	CASSPLAGGPTADTQYF
-	TRBJ2-1	TRBV5-1	TRBD2	TGCGCCAGCAGCAGTCTACCCGGGACTAGCGAGATTAGCTCCTACAATGAGCAGTTCTTC	CASSSLPGTSEISSYNEQFF
-	TRBJ2-3	TRBV5-1	TRBD2	TGCGCCAGCAGCGGACTAGCGGGATTCACAGATACGCAGTATTTT	CASSGLAGFTDTQYF
-	TRBJ2-5	TRBV6-5	TRBD2	TGTGCCAGCAGTACTTGGACTAGCCAAGAGACCCAGTACTTC	CASSTWTSQETQYF
medium-sized	TRBJ1-6	TRBV19	-	TGTGCCAGTAGTGGCGGGGGCGCCGGGAATTCACCCCTCCACTTT	CASSGGGAGNSPLHF
-	TRBJ2-5	TRBV13	-	TGTGCCAGCAGCTTTCTAGCTGGGAGGGAGACCCAGTACTTC	CASSFLAGRETQYF
once	TRBJ2-6	TRBV6-5	-	TGTGCCAGCAGTTACGCACCGGGCTCTGGGGCCAACGTCCTGACTTTC	CASSYAPGSGANVLTF